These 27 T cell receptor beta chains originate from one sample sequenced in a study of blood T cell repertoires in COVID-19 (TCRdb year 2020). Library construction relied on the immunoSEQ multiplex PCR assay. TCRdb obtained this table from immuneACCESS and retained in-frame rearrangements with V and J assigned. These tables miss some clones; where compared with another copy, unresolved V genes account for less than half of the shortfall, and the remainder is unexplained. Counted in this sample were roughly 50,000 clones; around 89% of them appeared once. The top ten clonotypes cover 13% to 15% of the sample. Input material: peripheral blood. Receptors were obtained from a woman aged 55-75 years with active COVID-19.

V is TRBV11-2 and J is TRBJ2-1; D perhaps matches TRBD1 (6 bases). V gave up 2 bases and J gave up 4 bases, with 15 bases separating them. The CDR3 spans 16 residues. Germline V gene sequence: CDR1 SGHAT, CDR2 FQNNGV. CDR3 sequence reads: CASSLMGQGKYNEQFF. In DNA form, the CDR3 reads TGTGCCAGCAGCTTAATGGGTCAGGGGAAATACAATGAGCAGTTCTTC.

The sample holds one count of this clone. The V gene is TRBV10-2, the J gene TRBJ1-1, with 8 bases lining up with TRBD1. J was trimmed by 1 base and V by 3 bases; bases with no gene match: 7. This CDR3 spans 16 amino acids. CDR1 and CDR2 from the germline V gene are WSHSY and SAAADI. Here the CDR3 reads CASSDWAGGQNTEAFF. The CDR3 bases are TGCGCCAGCAGTGACTGGGCAGGGGGCCAGAACACTGAAGCTTTCTTT.

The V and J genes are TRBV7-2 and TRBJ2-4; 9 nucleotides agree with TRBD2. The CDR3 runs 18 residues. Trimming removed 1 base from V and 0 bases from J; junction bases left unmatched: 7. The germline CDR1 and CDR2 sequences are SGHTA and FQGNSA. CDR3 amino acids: CASSLGRRGGSAKNIQYF. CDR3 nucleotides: TGTGCCAGCAGCTTAGGTCGGCGGGGGGGTTCAGCCAAAAACATTCAGTACTTC. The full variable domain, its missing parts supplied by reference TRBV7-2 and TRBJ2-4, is GAGVSQSPSNKVTEKGKDVELRCDPISGHTALYWYRQSLGQGLEFLIYFQGNSAPDKSGLPSDRFSAERTGGSVSTLTIQRTQQEDSAVYLCASSLGRRGGSAKNIQYFGAGTRLSVL.

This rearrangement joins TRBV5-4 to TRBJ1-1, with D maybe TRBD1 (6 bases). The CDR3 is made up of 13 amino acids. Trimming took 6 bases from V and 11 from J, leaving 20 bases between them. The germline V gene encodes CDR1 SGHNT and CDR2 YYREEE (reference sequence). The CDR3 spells CASTPDTPGAAFF. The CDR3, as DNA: TGTGCCAGCACCCCGGACACGCCAGGGGCGGCTTTCTTT.

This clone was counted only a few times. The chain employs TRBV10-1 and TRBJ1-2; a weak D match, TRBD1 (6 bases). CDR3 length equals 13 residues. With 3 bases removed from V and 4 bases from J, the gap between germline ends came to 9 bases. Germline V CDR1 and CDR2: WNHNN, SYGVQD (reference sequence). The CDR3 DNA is TGCGCCAGCAGTGAATCAGGGGCCTATGGCTACACCTTC. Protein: CASSESGAYGYTF.

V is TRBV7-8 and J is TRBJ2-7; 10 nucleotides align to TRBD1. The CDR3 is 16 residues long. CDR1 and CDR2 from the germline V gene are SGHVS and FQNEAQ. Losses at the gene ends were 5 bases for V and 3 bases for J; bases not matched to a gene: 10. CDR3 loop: CASSPMFRDRGYEQYF. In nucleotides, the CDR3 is TGTGCCAGCAGCCCAATGTTCAGGGACAGGGGCTACGAGCAGTACTTC.

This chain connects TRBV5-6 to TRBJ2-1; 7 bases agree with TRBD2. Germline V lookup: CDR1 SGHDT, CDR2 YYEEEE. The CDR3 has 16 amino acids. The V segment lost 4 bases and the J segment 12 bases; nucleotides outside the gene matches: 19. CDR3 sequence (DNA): TGTGCCAGCAGCCCGGTGGGTGCGGGGGACTTAGTCGGGCAGTTCTTC. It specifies CASSPVGAGDLVGQFF.

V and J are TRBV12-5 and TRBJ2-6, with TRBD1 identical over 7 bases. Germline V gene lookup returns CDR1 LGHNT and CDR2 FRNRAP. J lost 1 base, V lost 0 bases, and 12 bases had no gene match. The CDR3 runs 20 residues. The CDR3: CASGLVPRGLFRSGANVLTF. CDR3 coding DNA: TGTGCTAGTGGTTTGGTACCGAGGGGGCTGTTCCGATCTGGGGCCAACGTCCTGACTTTC. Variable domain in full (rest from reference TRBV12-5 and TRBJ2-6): DARVTQTPRHKVTEMGQEVTMRCQPILGHNTVFWYRQTMMQGLELLAYFRNRAPLDDSGMPKDRFSAEMPDATLATLKIQPSEPRDSAVYFCASGLVPRGLFRSGANVLTFGAGSRLTVL.

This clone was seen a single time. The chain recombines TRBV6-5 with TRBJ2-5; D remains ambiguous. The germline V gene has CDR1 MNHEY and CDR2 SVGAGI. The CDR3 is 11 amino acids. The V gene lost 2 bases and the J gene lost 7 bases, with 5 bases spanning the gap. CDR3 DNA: TGTGCCAGCAGTTACACCGGGACCCAGTACTTC. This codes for CASSYTGTQYF.

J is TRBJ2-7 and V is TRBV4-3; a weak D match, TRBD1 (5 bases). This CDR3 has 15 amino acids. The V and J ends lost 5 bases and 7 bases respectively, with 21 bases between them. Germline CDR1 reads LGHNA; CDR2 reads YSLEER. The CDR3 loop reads CASSKGSGLGWEQYF. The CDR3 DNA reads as TGCGCCAGCAGCAAAGGATCAGGGTTGGGGTGGGAGCAGTACTTC.

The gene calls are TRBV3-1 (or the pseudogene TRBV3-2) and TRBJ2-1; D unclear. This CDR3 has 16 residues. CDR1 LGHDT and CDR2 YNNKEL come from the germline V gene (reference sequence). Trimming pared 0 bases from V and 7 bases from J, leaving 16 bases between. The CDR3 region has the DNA TGTGCCAGCAGCCAAGATAAAGTCACCTATCTTAATGAGCAGTTCTTC. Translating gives CASSQDKVTYLNEQFF.

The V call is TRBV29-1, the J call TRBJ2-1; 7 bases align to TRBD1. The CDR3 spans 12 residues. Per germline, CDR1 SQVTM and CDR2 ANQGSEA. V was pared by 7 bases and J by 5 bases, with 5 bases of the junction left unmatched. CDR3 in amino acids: CSADRIDNEQFF. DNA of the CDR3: TGCAGCGCGGACAGGATAGACAATGAGCAGTTCTTC.

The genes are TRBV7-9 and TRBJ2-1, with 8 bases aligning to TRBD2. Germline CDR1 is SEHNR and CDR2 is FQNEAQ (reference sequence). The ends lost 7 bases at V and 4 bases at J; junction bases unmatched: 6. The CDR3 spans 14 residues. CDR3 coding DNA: TGTGCCAGCATGGGACGGGGGGGTTACAATGAGCAGTTCTTC. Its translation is CASMGRGGYNEQFF.

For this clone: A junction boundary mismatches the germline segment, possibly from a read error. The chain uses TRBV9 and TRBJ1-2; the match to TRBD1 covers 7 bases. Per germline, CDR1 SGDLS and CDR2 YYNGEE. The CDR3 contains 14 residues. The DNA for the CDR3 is TGTGCCAGCAGCGTAGAAGGGACAGCCAAGACCCCGCACTTC. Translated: CASSVEGTAKTPHF. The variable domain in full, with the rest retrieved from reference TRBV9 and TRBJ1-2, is DSGVTQTPKHLITATGQRVTLRCSPRSGDLSVYWYQQSLDQGLQFLIQYYNGEERAKGNILERFSAQQFPDLHSELNLSSLELGDSALYFCASSVEGTAKTPHFGSGTRLTVV.

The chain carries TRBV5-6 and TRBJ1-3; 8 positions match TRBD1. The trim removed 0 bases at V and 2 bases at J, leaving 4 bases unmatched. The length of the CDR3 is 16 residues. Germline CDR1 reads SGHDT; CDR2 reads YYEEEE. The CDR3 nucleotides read TGTGCCAGCAGCTTGGGGCAGGGGGCGCCTGGAAACACCATATATTTT. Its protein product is CASSLGQGAPGNTIYF.

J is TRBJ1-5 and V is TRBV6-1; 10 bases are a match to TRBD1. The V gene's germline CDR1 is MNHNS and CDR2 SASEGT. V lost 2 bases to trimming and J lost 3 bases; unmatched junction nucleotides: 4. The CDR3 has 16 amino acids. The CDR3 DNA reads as TGTGCCAGCAGTGAAAGGGACAGGGGATACAATCAGCCCCAGCATTTT. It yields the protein CASSERDRGYNQPQHF.

The CDR3 DNA follows: TGTGCCAGCAGCTGGGACAGGGGGTTGTGGGAGACCCAGTACTTC. Encoded protein: CASSWDRGLWETQYF. The chain combines TRBV7-2 with TRBJ2-5; 11 positions agree with TRBD1. The CDR3 is made up of 15 amino acids. With 4 bases clipped from V and 5 bases from J, the junction kept 6 bases outside the gene matches. CDR1 SGHTA and CDR2 FQGNSA come from the germline V gene.

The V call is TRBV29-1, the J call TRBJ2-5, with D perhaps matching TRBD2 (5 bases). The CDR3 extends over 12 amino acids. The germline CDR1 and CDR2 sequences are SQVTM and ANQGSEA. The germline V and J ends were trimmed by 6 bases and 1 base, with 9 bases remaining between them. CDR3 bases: TGCAGCGTCTCCAGCGGCCAAGAGACCCAGTACTTC. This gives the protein CSVSSGQETQYF.

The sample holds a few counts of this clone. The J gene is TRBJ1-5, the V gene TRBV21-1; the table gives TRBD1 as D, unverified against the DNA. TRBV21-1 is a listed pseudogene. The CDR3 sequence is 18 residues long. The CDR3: CASSKSTGPPYSNQPQHF. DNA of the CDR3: TGTGCCAGCAGCAAATCGACAGGACCGCCTTATAGCAATCAGCCCCAGCATTTT.

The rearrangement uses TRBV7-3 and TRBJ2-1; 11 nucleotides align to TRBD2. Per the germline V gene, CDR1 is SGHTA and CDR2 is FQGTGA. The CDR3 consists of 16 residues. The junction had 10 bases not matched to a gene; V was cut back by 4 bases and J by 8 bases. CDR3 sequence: CASSYRLAGIQDEQFF. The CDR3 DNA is TGTGCCAGCAGCTACCGACTAGCGGGGATCCAAGATGAGCAGTTCTTC.

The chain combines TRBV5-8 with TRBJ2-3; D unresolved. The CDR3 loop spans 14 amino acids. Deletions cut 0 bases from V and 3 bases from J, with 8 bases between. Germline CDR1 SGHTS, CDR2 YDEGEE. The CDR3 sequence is CASSLVRSTDTQYF. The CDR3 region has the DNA TGTGCCAGCAGCTTGGTGCGTTCGACAGATACGCAGTATTTT.

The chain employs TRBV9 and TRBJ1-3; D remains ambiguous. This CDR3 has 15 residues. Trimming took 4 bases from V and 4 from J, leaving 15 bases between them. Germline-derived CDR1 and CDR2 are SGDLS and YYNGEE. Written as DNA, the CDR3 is TGTGCCAGCAGCCCCCGTCCAGGCCGAGGAAACACCATATATTTT. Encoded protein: CASSPRPGRGNTIYF.

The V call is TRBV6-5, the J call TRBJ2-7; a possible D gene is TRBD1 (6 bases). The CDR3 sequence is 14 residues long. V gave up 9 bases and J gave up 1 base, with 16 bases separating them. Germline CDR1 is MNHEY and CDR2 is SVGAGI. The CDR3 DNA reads TGTGCCAGTTGGCCGGGACAAAAATCCTACGAGCAGTACTTC. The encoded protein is CASWPGQKSYEQYF.

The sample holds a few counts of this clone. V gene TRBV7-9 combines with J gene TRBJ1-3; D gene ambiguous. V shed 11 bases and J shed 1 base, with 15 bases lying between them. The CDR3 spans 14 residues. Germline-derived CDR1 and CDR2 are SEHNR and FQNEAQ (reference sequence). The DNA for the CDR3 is TGTGCCTGCGCCCGGGAGGTTTCTGGAAACACCATATATTTT. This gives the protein CACAREVSGNTIYF.

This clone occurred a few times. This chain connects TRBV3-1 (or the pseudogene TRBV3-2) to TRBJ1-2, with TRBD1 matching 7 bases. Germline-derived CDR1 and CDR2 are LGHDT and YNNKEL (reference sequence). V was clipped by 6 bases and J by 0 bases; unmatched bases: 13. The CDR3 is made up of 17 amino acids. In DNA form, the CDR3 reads TGTGCCAGCAGACCCGCAGGGACAGCTGGAGCTAACTATGGCTACACCTTC. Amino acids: CASRPAGTAGANYGYTF.

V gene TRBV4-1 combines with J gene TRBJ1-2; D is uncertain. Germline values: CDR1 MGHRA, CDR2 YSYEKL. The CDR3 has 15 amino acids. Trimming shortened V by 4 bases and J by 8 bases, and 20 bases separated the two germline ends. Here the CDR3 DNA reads TGCGCCAGCAGCCCCTACCCAAGAGAGGGAAACGGCTACACCTTC. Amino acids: CASSPYPREGNGYTF.

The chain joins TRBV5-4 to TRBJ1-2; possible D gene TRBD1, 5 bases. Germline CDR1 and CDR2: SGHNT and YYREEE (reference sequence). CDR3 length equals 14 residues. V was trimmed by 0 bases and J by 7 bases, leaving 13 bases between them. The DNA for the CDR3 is TGTGCCAGCAGCTTGGAAATCCAGGGCAGTGGCTACACCTTC. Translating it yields CASSLEIQGSGYTF.